A selection of T cell receptor beta chains follows, all from one sample in a study of T-cell reconstitution after alpha-beta-depleted transplantation in children. Each CDR3 protein gets one entry after TCRdb re-called the PCR reads with MiXCR. The sample records under 350,000 distinct CDR3 sequences, about 10% being singletons. The material sequenced was PBMCs from the stem cell graft donor, taken from the stem cell graft. Receptors originate from a human donor who donated a stem cell graft to a child with SCID. The CDR3 runs from the conserved cysteine through the conserved F or W.

cdr3_length: 14
v_call: TRBV23-1
cdr3_aa: CASSLNGPSYEQYF

cdr3_length: 15
v_call: TRBV14
cdr3_aa: CASSFPGTGPHEQYF

cdr3_length: 14
v_call: TRBV5-1
cdr3_aa: CASSPKEGYTEAFF

cdr3_length: 16
v_call: TRBV14
cdr3_aa: CASSPFTGTGDNEQFF

cdr3_length: 16
v_call: TRBV5-6
cdr3_aa: CASMPPRGGWNQPQHF

cdr3_length: 15
v_call: TRBV20-1
cdr3_aa: CSASRTVGRRNEQFF

cdr3_length: 15
v_call: TRBV3-1
cdr3_aa: CASSQGLTGVYGYTF

cdr3_length: 16
v_call: TRBV10-3
cdr3_aa: CAISEPLVGDADTQYF

cdr3_length: 13
v_call: TRBV15
cdr3_aa: CATSRASFYEQYF

cdr3_length: 14
v_call: TRBV6-1
cdr3_aa: CASSQGGDVYGYTF

cdr3_length: 16
v_call: TRBV5-1
cdr3_aa: CASSLGGPESGHEQFF

cdr3_length: 16
v_call: TRBV5-1
cdr3_aa: CASSLDAGAGVETQYF

cdr3_length: 17
v_call: TRBV27
cdr3_aa: CASSLISGQGLDTEAFF

cdr3_length: 15
v_call: TRBV5-1
cdr3_aa: CASSEDRPAVEKLFF

cdr3_length: 15
v_call: TRBV14
cdr3_aa: CASSQDLGSHNEQFF

cdr3_length: 15
v_call: TRBV10-3
cdr3_aa: CAISESQGLAETQYF

cdr3_length: 17
v_call: TRBV2
cdr3_aa: CASSESNGWDLGNEQFF

cdr3_length: 13
v_call: TRBV20-1
cdr3_aa: CSAKDSGKNIQYF

cdr3_length: 13
v_call: TRBV3-1
cdr3_aa: CASSPTDNGEQYF

cdr3_length: 12
v_call: TRBV7-9
cdr3_aa: CASGFSGTEAFF

cdr3_length: 14
v_call: TRBV27
cdr3_aa: CASSFGPSNQPQHF

cdr3_length: 15
v_call: TRBV7-9
cdr3_aa: CASSPRPAEYNEQFF

cdr3_length: 13
v_call: TRBV7-2
cdr3_aa: CASSPGTGIEQYF

cdr3_length: 15
v_call: TRBV4-1
cdr3_aa: CASSQGVVGTDTQYF

cdr3_length: 15
v_call: TRBV12-5
cdr3_aa: CASGSSEVYQETQYF

cdr3_length: 14
v_call: TRBV10-2
cdr3_aa: CASSEKVNNYGYTF

cdr3_length: 14
v_call: TRBV10-3
cdr3_aa: CAISPAAVTGELFF

cdr3_length: 16
v_call: TRBV24-1
cdr3_aa: CATSDSASTPYNEQFF

cdr3_length: 13
v_call: TRBV20-1
cdr3_aa: CSARGANYNEQFF

cdr3_length: 15
v_call: TRBV7-7
cdr3_aa: CASSALAGANNEQFF

cdr3_length: 12
v_call: TRBV12-3/TRBV12-4
cdr3_aa: CASSPHWGEQYF

cdr3_length: 13
v_call: TRBV5-1
cdr3_aa: CASSDHGGYEQYF

cdr3_length: 16
v_call: TRBV6-1
cdr3_aa: CASNAPSGTKSYEQYF

cdr3_length: 15
v_call: TRBV5-1
cdr3_aa: CASSYLGSSYNEQFF

cdr3_length: 17
v_call: TRBV10-3
cdr3_aa: CAISDITTGGSNQPQHF

cdr3_length: 14
v_call: TRBV19
cdr3_aa: CASSWRPGADTQYF

cdr3_length: 15
v_call: TRBV5-1
cdr3_aa: CASSLGRLPYNEQFF

cdr3_length: 13
v_call: TRBV18
cdr3_aa: CASSWGPQPEAFF

cdr3_length: 15
v_call: TRBV7-2
cdr3_aa: CASNAYTRTGNGYTF

cdr3_length: 11
v_call: TRBV18
cdr3_aa: CASASTDTQYF

cdr3_length: 14
v_call: TRBV19
cdr3_aa: CASSGGDKSNEQFF

cdr3_length: 15
v_call: TRBV12-3/TRBV12-4
cdr3_aa: CASSSSLDGQETQYF

cdr3_length: 16
v_call: TRBV3-1
cdr3_aa: CASSQAVGRATGELFF

cdr3_length: 14
v_call: TRBV20-1
cdr3_aa: CSARDLQSGNTIYF

cdr3_length: 15
v_call: TRBV11-2
cdr3_aa: CASSLRQGNTGELFF

cdr3_length: 14
v_call: TRBV20-1
cdr3_aa: CSASRSRGISPLHF

cdr3_length: 14
v_call: TRBV2
cdr3_aa: CASGFTGSSLEQYF

cdr3_length: 13
v_call: TRBV5-6
cdr3_aa: CASSLDRGHGYTF